The entry that follows covers one TCR beta chain sequence. The antigen is not known. The ends lost 4 bases at V and 1 base at J; junction bases unmatched: 8. This CDR3 spans 16 amino acids. In germline, CDR1 is SGHRS, CDR2 YFSETQ. This entry belongs to a study of shared clonotypes between healthy human individuals. Clones were sequenced by immunoSEQ multiplex PCR, and TCRdb holds only the in-frame ones, with some missing. The sample lists approximately 700,000 clones; roughly 72% were seen once. General study results and limits: A limitation of the genetic and exposure-history diversity represented arose from few donors.

The TCR was taken from a woman in her twenties or thirties in good health. The sequenced sample consisted of memory CD4+ T cells sorted from blood. Subset in this sample: CD45RA-negative fraction. The rearrangement uses TRBV5-1 and TRBJ1-5, with 7 bases fitting TRBD1. DNA for the CDR3: TGCGCCAGCAGCCCCGAGGGGGCAGGAAGCAATCAGCCCCAGCATTTT. Protein product: CASSPEGAGSNQPQHF.